This entry lists 18 T cell receptor beta chains sequenced from one sample in a study of circulating and synovial CD4+ cells in juvenile arthritis. Profiled with immunoSEQ multiplex PCR; TCRdb holds only in-frame clones, not every one. The profile shows about 30,000 clones, around 95% of them singletons. The sequenced sample consisted of CD4+ T cells from blood. The receptors stem from a human donor with juvenile idiopathic arthritis.

The V and J genes are TRBV19 and TRBJ2-2; D possibly corresponds to TRBD2 (5 bases). This CDR3 comprises 14 residues. Germline V CDR1 and CDR2: LNHDA, SQIVND (reference sequence). V was clipped by 8 bases and J by 4 bases, with 14 bases between them. The CDR3: CASGGGGVTGELFF. CDR3 coding DNA: TGTGCCAGTGGTGGCGGAGGAGTCACCGGGGAGCTGTTTTTT.

The chain has TRBV6-1 and TRBJ2-7; weak D call: TRBD1 (7 bases). Trimming took off 6 bases at V and 0 bases at J, with 15 bases between the two ends. CDR3 length equals 15 residues. Germline V CDR1 and CDR2: MNHNS, SASEGT. CDR3 nucleotides: TGTGCCAGCAGGAAGGAGGGGGCCGTCTCCTACGAGCAGTACTTC. It yields the protein CASRKEGAVSYEQYF.

The CDR3 region has the DNA TGTGCCAGTAGTCCTCGACAGGCGCACTATGGCTACACCTTC. It is translated as CASSPRQAHYGYTF. The V gene is TRBV19, the J gene TRBJ1-2; D may be TRBD1 (6 bases). The CDR3 consists of 14 residues. V was clipped by 5 bases and J by 3 bases, with 13 bases between them. The germline CDR1 and CDR2 sequences are LNHDA and SQIVND (reference sequence).

The chain employs TRBV2 and TRBJ2-5; tentative D call: TRBD1 (5 bases). The V and J ends lost 3 bases and 13 bases respectively, with 18 bases between them. The CDR3 has 13 amino acids. Germline CDR1 reads SNHLY; CDR2 reads FYNNEI. CDR3 in DNA: TGTGCCAGCAGTGAGGAACAGGCGACCTTCGGGTACTTC. Its protein is CASSEEQATFGYF.

The chain joins TRBV28 to TRBJ1-2; D might be TRBD1 (6 bases). The CDR3 length is 12 residues. Trimming took off 10 bases at V and 5 bases at J, with 14 bases between the two ends. Germline V CDR1 and CDR2: MDHEN, SYDVKM. CDR3 sequence (DNA): TGTGCCACCGGACAGCCGAATTATGGCTACACCTTC. Translation: CATGQPNYGYTF.

This chain uses TRBV2 with TRBJ2-7, with 8 nucleotides matching TRBD1. V shed 6 bases, J shed 5 bases, and the junction held 6 bases outside the gene matches. Per germline, CDR1 SNHLY and CDR2 FYNNEI. The length of the CDR3 is 13 residues. In nucleotides, the CDR3 is TGTGCCAGCAGCAGGGACAGGCCGAACGAGCAGTACTTC. Translating it yields CASSRDRPNEQYF.

The chain recombines TRBV9 with TRBJ1-2; the D gene is possibly TRBD1 (5 bases). V lost 0 bases and J 7 bases, leaving 16 bases between the germline ends. The CDR3 loop spans 15 amino acids. From germline, CDR1 is SGDLS and CDR2 YYNGEE. The CDR3, as DNA: TGTGCCAGCAGCGTAGCCGGGAGAGGGGTTCGTGGCTACACCTTC. Protein sequence: CASSVAGRGVRGYTF.

This chain connects TRBV6-5 to TRBJ2-6, with D hard to call. From germline, CDR1 is MNHEY and CDR2 SVGAGI. CDR3 length: 16 amino acids. The ends were cut back, 2 bases at V and 0 bases at J, with 8 bases in the middle. CDR3 nucleotides: TGTGCCAGCAGTTACAGAGTCGGCTCTGGGGCCAACGTCCTGACTTTC. As protein: CASSYRVGSGANVLTF.

The chain is built from TRBV28 and TRBJ2-7; 8 bases map to TRBD1. With 4 bases clipped from V and 6 bases from J, the junction kept 11 bases outside the gene matches. Per the germline V gene, CDR1 is MDHEN and CDR2 is SYDVKM. This CDR3 is 15 amino acids long. For the CDR3, the DNA is TGTGCCAGCAGTTCCCTGGGACAGGTGGGCTCCGAGCAGTACTTC. Protein product: CASSSLGQVGSEQYF.

The chain joins TRBV6-5 to TRBJ1-5; D uncertain. The CDR3 is 13 amino acids. CDR1 and CDR2 from the germline V gene are MNHEY and SVGAGI. Deletions cut 0 bases from V and 15 bases from J, with 15 bases between. CDR3 DNA sequence: TGTGCCAGCAGTTACTCGGGAGTCCGAGGCACGCATTTT. This encodes CASSYSGVRGTHF.

Comments on this clone: Mismatch with germline at one junction end may stem from a read error. The rearrangement uses TRBV6-1 and TRBJ1-5; 8 positions agree with TRBD1. The germline V gene has CDR1 MNHNS and CDR2 SASEGT. The CDR3 is 15 residues long. In DNA, the CDR3 is TGTGCCAGCAGAGAAGGACAGGGCAGCAATCAGCCCCAGCATTTT. Its translation is CASREGQGSNQPQHF.

CDR3 DNA: TGCGCCAGCAGCTTGGCCTTTTTAGCGGGAGGGTACAATGAGCAGTTCTTC. It yields the protein CASSLAFLAGGYNEQFF. This chain links TRBV5-1 with TRBJ2-1; 11 nucleotides match TRBD2. The germline V gene has CDR1 SGHRS and CDR2 YFSETQ. The CDR3 has 17 amino acids. The trim removed 0 bases at V and 4 bases at J, leaving 6 bases unmatched.

The rearrangement uses TRBV6-5 and TRBJ1-1; 8 nucleotides agree with TRBD1. This CDR3 contains 13 residues. Looked up from germline, CDR1 is MNHEY and CDR2 is SVGAGI. With V trimmed by 2 bases and J by 7 bases, 3 bases remained unmatched. The DNA for the CDR3 is TGTGCCAGCAGTTACGGGGACAGGCATGAAGCTTTCTTT. Translation gives CASSYGDRHEAFF.

V usage is TRBV5-1 and J usage is TRBJ2-1; weak D call: TRBD2 (6 bases). The CDR3 contains 16 residues. V was trimmed by 4 bases and J by 0 bases, leaving 14 bases between them. Germline assignment: CDR1 SGHRS and CDR2 YFSETQ. The chain's CDR3 is CASSPSSVSSYNEQFF. Written as DNA, the CDR3 is TGCGCCAGCAGCCCATCTAGCGTTAGCTCCTACAATGAGCAGTTCTTC.

DNA for the CDR3: TGCGCCAGCAGTGAAACCCGGGACAGTGACGAGCAGTACTTC. Protein: CASSETRDSDEQYF. The J gene is TRBJ2-7, the V gene TRBV10-2; TRBD1 aligns across 7 bases. The CDR3 consists of 14 residues. Germline loops: CDR1 WSHSY, CDR2 SAAADI. J gave up 5 bases and V 3 bases, and 7 bases lay outside the gene matches.

This rearrangement joins TRBV2 to TRBJ2-2, with D possibly TRBD1 on 6 matching bases. This CDR3 contains 14 residues. Germline V lookup: CDR1 SNHLY, CDR2 FYNNEI. Trimming took off 4 bases at V and 6 bases at J, with 12 bases between the two ends. The CDR3 loop is CASSVEGVAGELFF. The CDR3 coding sequence is TGTGCCAGCAGTGTTGAGGGGGTTGCCGGGGAGCTGTTTTTT. Full variable domain (missing parts from reference TRBV2 and TRBJ2-2): EPEVTQTPSHQVTQMGQEVILRCVPISNHLYFYWYRQILGQKVEFLVSFYNNEISEKSEIFDDQFSVERPDGSNFTLKIRSTKLEDSAMYFCASSVEGVAGELFFGEGSRLTVL.

The gene calls are TRBV5-1 and TRBJ1-1; D gene ambiguous. The CDR3 extends over 13 amino acids. Trimming pared 2 bases from V and 1 base from J, leaving 6 bases between. Germline V gene sequence: CDR1 SGHRS, CDR2 YFSETQ. In nucleotides, the CDR3 is TGCGCCAGCAGCTTTTCGTCGAACACTGAAGCTTTCTTT. Translation gives CASSFSSNTEAFF.

The chain joins TRBV2 to TRBJ1-3; possible D gene TRBD1, 5 bases. CDR3 length equals 18 residues. V shed 5 bases and J shed 2 bases, with 22 bases lying between them. CDR1 and CDR2 from the germline V gene are SNHLY and FYNNEI. CDR3: CASSLGRAGGSAGNTIYF. The CDR3 DNA follows: TGTGCCAGCAGTCTGGGCCGGGCCGGGGGTTCAGCTGGAAACACCATATATTTT. Using reference TRBV2 and TRBJ1-3 for the parts outside the CDR3, the full variable domain is EPEVTQTPSHQVTQMGQEVILRCVPISNHLYFYWYRQILGQKVEFLVSFYNNEISEKSEIFDDQFSVERPDGSNFTLKIRSTKLEDSAMYFCASSLGRAGGSAGNTIYFGEGSWLTVV.